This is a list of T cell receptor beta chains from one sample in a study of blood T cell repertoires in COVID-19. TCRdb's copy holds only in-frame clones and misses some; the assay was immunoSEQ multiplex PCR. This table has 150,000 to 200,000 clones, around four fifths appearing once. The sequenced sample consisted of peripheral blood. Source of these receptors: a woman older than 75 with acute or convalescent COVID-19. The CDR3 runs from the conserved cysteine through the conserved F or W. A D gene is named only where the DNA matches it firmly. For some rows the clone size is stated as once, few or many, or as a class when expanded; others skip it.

CDR3aa: CACNQGARTNEKLFF
CDR3nt: TGTGCTTGTAATCAAGGGGCAAGGACTAATGAAAAACTGTTTTTT
d_gene: .
v_gene: TRBV19
j_gene: TRBJ1-4
abundance: .

CDR3aa: CASRQGNGELFF
CDR3nt: TGTGCCAGCAGACAGGGGAACGGGGAGCTGTTTTTT
d_gene: TRBD1
v_gene: TRBV6-5
j_gene: TRBJ2-2
abundance: .

CDR3aa: CASSKDRGWTEAFF
CDR3nt: TGTGCCAGTAGTAAAGACAGGGGATGGACTGAAGCTTTCTTT
d_gene: TRBD1
v_gene: TRBV19
j_gene: TRBJ1-1
abundance: .

CDR3aa: CASSKGTGVADTQYF
CDR3nt: TGTGCCAGCAGCAAGGGGACAGGGGTTGCAGATACGCAGTATTTT
d_gene: .
v_gene: TRBV21-1
j_gene: TRBJ2-3
abundance: .

CDR3aa: CASMYFRDSQQTQYF
CDR3nt: TGCGCCAGCATGTATTTTCGGGACTCCCAACAGACCCAGTACTTC
d_gene: .
v_gene: TRBV5-1
j_gene: TRBJ2-5
abundance: .

CDR3aa: CASSFPAGLSGVTDTQYF
CDR3nt: TGTGCCAGTAGTTTTCCCGCCGGTCTTTCGGGGGTTACAGATACGCAGTATTTT
d_gene: .
v_gene: TRBV19
j_gene: TRBJ2-3
abundance: .

CDR3aa: CASSPSDSQAFF
CDR3nt: TGTGCCAGCAGCCCGTCGGACAGCCAAGCTTTCTTT
d_gene: .
v_gene: TRBV7-9
j_gene: TRBJ1-1
abundance: few

CDR3aa: CASSFQTGGDYNYGYTF
CDR3nt: TGCGCCAGCAGCTTCCAAACAGGGGGCGACTATAACTATGGCTACACCTTC
d_gene: TRBD1
v_gene: TRBV5-1
j_gene: TRBJ1-2
abundance: .

CDR3aa: CASRFQVPGELFF
CDR3nt: TGTGCCAGCAGGTTCCAGGTTCCCGGGGAGCTGTTTTTT
d_gene: .
v_gene: TRBV7-9
j_gene: TRBJ2-2
abundance: once

CDR3aa: CASSQEGGPVTF
CDR3nt: TGTGCCAGCAGCCAAGAGGGAGGCCCTGTAACTTTT
d_gene: .
v_gene: TRBV4-2
j_gene: TRBJ1-3
abundance: .

CDR3aa: CASSLAGRRTEAFF
CDR3nt: TGTGCCAGCAGCTTGGCCGGGAGGCGGACTGAAGCTTTCTTT
d_gene: .
v_gene: TRBV5-6
j_gene: TRBJ1-1
abundance: once

CDR3aa: CASSQLFDGGAINNEQFF
CDR3nt: TGCGCCAGCAGCCAACTTTTTGACGGGGGGGCTATTAACAATGAGCAGTTCTTC
d_gene: TRBD2
v_gene: TRBV4-1
j_gene: TRBJ2-1
abundance: .

CDR3aa: CASRLGRGDTGELFF
CDR3nt: TGTGCCAGTAGACTTGGGAGGGGGGATACCGGGGAGCTGTTTTTT
d_gene: .
v_gene: TRBV19
j_gene: TRBJ2-2
abundance: .

CDR3aa: CASSLSGGAHYEQYF
CDR3nt: TGTGCCAGCAGTTTATCGGGGGGGGCGCACTACGAGCAGTACTTC
d_gene: .
v_gene: TRBV27
j_gene: TRBJ2-7
abundance: .

CDR3aa: CASSEDPRVRLAGDTDTQYF
CDR3nt: TGTGCCAGCAGTGAAGATCCCCGGGTTAGACTAGCGGGGGACACAGATACGCAGTATTTT
d_gene: TRBD2
v_gene: TRBV6-1
j_gene: TRBJ2-3
abundance: .

CDR3aa: CASSLGYGGPYNEQFF
CDR3nt: TGTGCCAGCAGCTTAGGTTACGGGGGGCCTTACAATGAGCAGTTCTTC
d_gene: .
v_gene: TRBV7-2
j_gene: TRBJ2-1
abundance: .

CDR3aa: CASSLGQGAGNTIYF
CDR3nt: TGTGCCAGCAGCCTAGGACAGGGGGCAGGAAACACCATATATTTT
d_gene: TRBD1
v_gene: TRBV9
j_gene: TRBJ1-3
abundance: .

CDR3aa: CASSVARGTYNEQFF
CDR3nt: TGTGCCAGCAGCGTAGCGAGAGGGACCTACAATGAGCAGTTCTTC
d_gene: .
v_gene: TRBV9
j_gene: TRBJ2-1
abundance: .

CDR3aa: CAIRAPGWGGRETQYF
CDR3nt: TGTGCCATCCGCGCTCCCGGGTGGGGGGGGCGGGAGACCCAGTACTTC
d_gene: .
v_gene: TRBV10-3
j_gene: TRBJ2-5
abundance: .

CDR3aa: CASRTQGARMDIQYF
CDR3nt: TGTGCCAGTAGGACGCAGGGGGCACGTATGGACATTCAGTACTTC
d_gene: TRBD1
v_gene: TRBV19
j_gene: TRBJ2-4
abundance: .

CDR3aa: CSVTGQGGSYEQYF
CDR3nt: TGCAGCGTTACCGGACAGGGCGGTTCCTACGAGCAGTACTTC
d_gene: TRBD1
v_gene: TRBV29-1
j_gene: TRBJ2-7
abundance: .

CDR3aa: CAWIRAGQESKVAKTF
CDR3nt: TGTGCCTGGATTAGGGCGGGACAGGAGTCGAAGGTAGCGAAAACCTTC
d_gene: TRBD1
v_gene: TRBV30
j_gene: TRBJ1-2
abundance: .

CDR3aa: CASSPTGVNSGNTIYF
CDR3nt: TGCGCCAGCAGCCCTACAGGGGTGAACTCTGGAAACACCATATATTTT
d_gene: TRBD1
v_gene: TRBV4-1
j_gene: TRBJ1-3
abundance: .

CDR3aa: CSVIWRGNIQYF
CDR3nt: TGCAGCGTTATCTGGCGCGGAAACATTCAGTACTTC
d_gene: .
v_gene: TRBV29-1
j_gene: TRBJ2-4
abundance: .

CDR3aa: CSVEGTGAYEQYF
CDR3nt: TGCAGCGTTGAGGGGACAGGGGCCTACGAGCAGTACTTC
d_gene: TRBD1
v_gene: TRBV29-1
j_gene: TRBJ2-7
abundance: few

CDR3aa: CASSVLAGFYEQYF
CDR3nt: TGTGCCAGCAGCGTTTTAGCGGGATTCTACGAGCAGTACTTC
d_gene: TRBD2
v_gene: TRBV28
j_gene: TRBJ2-7
abundance: .

CDR3aa: CASSRDRGHNQPQHF
CDR3nt: TGTGCCAGCTCACGGGACAGGGGCCACAATCAACCCCAGCATTTT
d_gene: TRBD1
v_gene: TRBV18
j_gene: TRBJ1-5
abundance: .

CDR3aa: CASSPRLSNIQYF
CDR3nt: TGTGCCAGCAGCCCCCGACTAAGTAACATTCAGTACTTC
d_gene: .
v_gene: TRBV21-1
j_gene: TRBJ2-4
abundance: .

CDR3aa: CASSRGGSDSPLHF
CDR3nt: TGTGCCAGCAGCCGGGGGGGGTCGGATTCACCCCTCCACTTT
d_gene: .
v_gene: TRBV28
j_gene: TRBJ1-6
abundance: once

CDR3aa: CASSLGARGTRSDTQYF
CDR3nt: TGTGCCAGCAGCTTAGGGGCTCGGGGGACTAGATCAGATACGCAGTATTTT
d_gene: TRBD2
v_gene: TRBV7-2
j_gene: TRBJ2-3
abundance: .

CDR3aa: CASSESGSSTDTQYF
CDR3nt: TGCGCCAGCAGTGAGTCGGGCTCTAGCACAGATACGCAGTATTTT
d_gene: .
v_gene: TRBV10-1
j_gene: TRBJ2-3
abundance: .

CDR3aa: CASSTGGQGFRSNTEAFF
CDR3nt: TGTGCCAGCAGCACTGGAGGACAGGGCTTCAGGTCGAACACTGAAGCTTTCTTT
d_gene: TRBD1
v_gene: TRBV5-4
j_gene: TRBJ1-1
abundance: .

CDR3aa: CASSLADRGAPGELFF
CDR3nt: TGTGCCAGCAGCTTAGCGGATCGGGGGGCCCCCGGGGAGCTGTTTTTT
d_gene: .
v_gene: TRBV7-9
j_gene: TRBJ2-2
abundance: once

CDR3aa: CASRLAGAFGEQYF
CDR3nt: TGTGCCAGCAGACTAGCGGGAGCCTTTGGCGAGCAGTACTTC
d_gene: TRBD2
v_gene: TRBV6-6
j_gene: TRBJ2-7
abundance: .

CDR3aa: CASSGGSGYTF
CDR3nt: TGTGCCAGCAGTGGAGGGAGTGGCTACACCTTC
d_gene: .
v_gene: TRBV2
j_gene: TRBJ1-2
abundance: .

CDR3aa: CASSWGLVGDTQYF
CDR3nt: TGTGCCAGCAGCTGGGGCCTAGTAGGAGATACGCAGTATTTT
d_gene: .
v_gene: TRBV7-2
j_gene: TRBJ2-3
abundance: once

CDR3aa: CASSKTPGLALIPDTQYF
CDR3nt: TGTGCCAGCAGCAAGACGCCCGGACTAGCCTTAATCCCAGATACGCAGTATTTT
d_gene: TRBD2
v_gene: TRBV5-5
j_gene: TRBJ2-3
abundance: .

CDR3aa: CASSLAPTANEKLFF
CDR3nt: TGTGCCAGCAGCTTAGCGCCAACAGCTAATGAAAAACTGTTTTTT
d_gene: .
v_gene: TRBV7-2
j_gene: TRBJ1-4
abundance: .

CDR3aa: CASSLGVAGGHNEQFF
CDR3nt: TGTGCCAGCAGCTTAGGGGTAGCGGGGGGCCACAATGAGCAGTTCTTC
d_gene: TRBD2
v_gene: TRBV7-2
j_gene: TRBJ2-1
abundance: .

CDR3aa: CATSRAQGVRFF
CDR3nt: TGTGCCACCAGCAGAGCACAGGGGGTCCGGTTCTTC
d_gene: TRBD1
v_gene: TRBV15
j_gene: TRBJ2-1
abundance: .

CDR3aa: CAISGVANYGYTF
CDR3nt: TGTGCCATCAGTGGCGTAGCTAACTATGGCTACACCTTC
d_gene: .
v_gene: TRBV10-3
j_gene: TRBJ1-2
abundance: .

CDR3aa: CASSQGTGSYEQYF
CDR3nt: TGTGCCAGCAGCCAAGGGACAGGTTCCTACGAGCAGTACTTC
d_gene: TRBD1
v_gene: TRBV3-1/TRBV3-2
j_gene: TRBJ2-7
abundance: .

CDR3aa: CASSRQVSSSGNTIYF
CDR3nt: TGTGCCAGTAGCAGACAGGTTTCGTCCTCTGGAAACACCATATATTTT
d_gene: .
v_gene: TRBV19
j_gene: TRBJ1-3
abundance: .

CDR3aa: CASGSPGSSDNQETQYF
CDR3nt: TGTGCTAGTGGTTCACCAGGGTCTAGTGACAACCAAGAGACCCAGTACTTC
d_gene: .
v_gene: TRBV12-5
j_gene: TRBJ2-5
abundance: .

CDR3aa: CASSLTGVYTGELFF
CDR3nt: TGCGCCAGCAGCCTGACAGGGGTTTACACCGGGGAGCTGTTTTTT
d_gene: TRBD1
v_gene: TRBV5-1
j_gene: TRBJ2-2
abundance: .

CDR3aa: CASSPRSLRDTQYF
CDR3nt: TGTGCCAGCAGCCCTAGATCATTACGAGATACGCAGTATTTT
d_gene: .
v_gene: TRBV5-6
j_gene: TRBJ2-3
abundance: .

CDR3aa: CASSRDLNTEAFF
CDR3nt: TGTGCCAGTAGCCGCGATTTGAACACTGAAGCTTTCTTT
d_gene: .
v_gene: TRBV19
j_gene: TRBJ1-1
abundance: .

CDR3aa: CASSWGGRNTEAFF
CDR3nt: TGTGCCAGCAGCTGGGGGGGCCGGAACACTGAAGCTTTCTTT
d_gene: .
v_gene: TRBV5-4
j_gene: TRBJ1-1
abundance: .

CDR3aa: CSVVDRSYEQYF
CDR3nt: TGCAGCGTTGTGGACAGATCCTACGAGCAGTACTTC
d_gene: .
v_gene: TRBV29-1
j_gene: TRBJ2-7
abundance: .

CDR3aa: CASSKLLAGGPGTGELFF
CDR3nt: TGTGCCAGCAGCAAATTATTAGCGGGAGGGCCCGGGACCGGGGAGCTGTTTTTT
d_gene: .
v_gene: TRBV21-1
j_gene: TRBJ2-2
abundance: .

CDR3aa: CAISESIGLPYTDTQYF
CDR3nt: TGTGCCATCAGTGAGTCGATAGGACTACCCTACACAGATACGCAGTATTTT
d_gene: .
v_gene: TRBV10-3
j_gene: TRBJ2-3
abundance: .

CDR3aa: CAWSHTGRGGYTF
CDR3nt: TGTGCCTGGAGCCACACTGGCAGGGGGGGCTACACCTTC
d_gene: TRBD1
v_gene: TRBV30
j_gene: TRBJ1-2
abundance: .

CDR3aa: CASSLWSGEAFF
CDR3nt: TGTGCCAGCAGTTTATGGTCAGGGGAAGCTTTCTTT
d_gene: .
v_gene: TRBV12-3/TRBV12-4
j_gene: TRBJ1-1
abundance: .

CDR3aa: CSSYGFYGYTF
CDR3nt: TGCAGTTCCTACGGGTTCTATGGCTACACCTTC
d_gene: .
v_gene: TRBV29-1
j_gene: TRBJ1-2
abundance: .

CDR3aa: CAWRTGGTANTGELFF
CDR3nt: TGTGCCTGGAGGACCGGGGGGACGGCGAACACCGGGGAGCTGTTTTTT
d_gene: TRBD2
v_gene: TRBV30
j_gene: TRBJ2-2
abundance: .

CDR3aa: CASSPGEPTDTQYF
CDR3nt: TGTGCCAGCTCACCAGGGGAGCCCACAGATACGCAGTATTTT
d_gene: .
v_gene: TRBV18
j_gene: TRBJ2-3
abundance: .

CDR3aa: CASIGWEALFF
CDR3nt: TGTGCCAGCATCGGTTGGGAGGCTTTGTTTTTT
d_gene: .
v_gene: TRBV6-5
j_gene: TRBJ1-4
abundance: .

CDR3aa: CASSGRGTYEQYF
CDR3nt: TGCGCCAGCAGCGGGCGCGGGACCTACGAGCAGTACTTC
d_gene: .
v_gene: TRBV5-1
j_gene: TRBJ2-7
abundance: few

CDR3aa: CASSQGPGTGGYTF
CDR3nt: TGTGCCAGCAGCCAGGGCCCGGGTACAGGTGGCTACACCTTC
d_gene: .
v_gene: TRBV3-1/TRBV3-2
j_gene: TRBJ1-2
abundance: .

CDR3aa: CASSEGAGGWETQYF
CDR3nt: TGTGCCAGCAGTGAGGGGGCGGGAGGTTGGGAGACCCAGTACTTC
d_gene: TRBD2
v_gene: TRBV25-1
j_gene: TRBJ2-5
abundance: once